These 20 T cell receptor beta chains share one sample of origin, sequenced in a study of metastatic and nonmetastatic thyroid tumors. TCRdb re-processed the PCR reads through MiXCR. The table shows some 34,000 clones, with about a sixth occurring only once. Thyroid surgery took place with no prior treatment in any patient. The sample was blood. Receptor source: a female donor with papillary thyroid cancer or a benign thyroid nodule (not recorded which). Some clones in this sample may be carry-over from other donors' samples.

This clone rates as medium-sized. This chain joins TRBV5-1 and TRBJ1-4, with 9 bases fitting TRBD1. V shed 0 bases and J 7 bases; nucleotides not matched to a gene: 1. Germline loops: CDR1 SGHRS, CDR2 YFSETQ. CDR3 length: 14 amino acids. CDR3 in DNA: TGCGCCAGCAGCTTGGTGACAGGGGGTGAAAAACTGTTTTTT. It encodes CASSLVTGGEKLFF.

CDR3 region: CASSRGTGDTGELFF. The DNA of the CDR3 is TGTGCCAGCAGCCGAGGGACAGGGGACACCGGGGAGCTGTTTTTT. The chain carries TRBV5-5 and TRBJ2-2; 10 nucleotides agree with TRBD1. V dropped 4 bases and J dropped 3; count of bases not matched to a gene: 3. This CDR3 contains 15 residues. CDR1 and CDR2 (germline): SGHKS, YYEKEE (reference sequence).

This clone was counted a single time. Likely a read error: the CDR3 ends without its conserved phenylalanine or tryptophan. The chain has TRBV11-3 and TRBJ2-7; D is unresolved. The CDR3 contains 12 residues. The germline gives CDR1 SGHNT, CDR2 YENEEA. V lost 7 bases and J 5 bases, leaving 12 bases between the germline ends. The CDR3: CASILGWNEQYI. For the CDR3, the DNA is TGTGCCAGCATCTTGGGCTGGAACGAGCAGTACATC.

Worth noting for this clone: A read error may be the cause here, since a much bigger clone is one base away. The V call is TRBV7-2, the J call TRBJ1-3; 9 bases are a match to TRBD1. Per germline, CDR1 SGHTA and CDR2 FQGNSA. J was trimmed by 6 bases and V by 10 bases; bases with no gene match: 7. This CDR3 is built from 13 residues. This CDR3 is CATVTGGLNTIYF. DNA for the CDR3: TGTGCCACCGTGACAGGGGGTTTAAACACCATATATTTT.

The sample holds many counts of this clone. The CDR3: CASSPGTGPNRETQYF. CDR3 in DNA: TGTGCCAGCAGTCCCGGGACAGGTCCCAACCGGGAGACCCAGTACTTC. The chain combines TRBV6-1 with TRBJ2-5; 8 positions agree with TRBD1. This CDR3 spans 16 amino acids. The J segment lost 5 bases and the V segment lost 5 bases, leaving 13 bases of the junction unmatched. In germline, CDR1 is MNHNS, CDR2 SASEGT.

V gene TRBV6-2 or TRBV6-3 combines with J gene TRBJ2-7; 11 bases align to TRBD2. CDR1 is MNHEY, CDR2 SVGEGT, per germline. The trim removed 0 bases at V and 4 bases at J, leaving 5 bases unmatched. The CDR3 spans 16 residues. The CDR3 spells CASSYSTSGDDYEQYF. DNA of the CDR3: TGTGCCAGCAGTTACTCGACTAGCGGGGATGATTACGAGCAGTACTTC.

This clone was recorded many times. The CDR3 nucleotides are TGTGCCAGCAGCAATGCGTGGAGAGGGGAAAAACTGTTTTTT. The encoded protein is CASSNAWRGEKLFF. V usage is TRBV3-1 and J usage is TRBJ1-4; D not certain. The V gene lost 5 bases and the J gene lost 8 bases, with 15 bases spanning the gap. The CDR3 extends over 14 amino acids. Germline values: CDR1 LGHDT, CDR2 YNNKEL (reference sequence).

This clone showed up many times. The V call is TRBV9, the J call TRBJ2-1, with 7 bases that match TRBD2. The CDR3 is made up of 15 amino acids. CDR1 and CDR2 from the germline V gene are SGDLS and YYNGEE. V shed 5 bases and J 7 bases; nucleotides not matched to a gene: 12. This CDR3 is CASSPGGGPTNEQFF. CDR3 nucleotides: TGTGCCAGCAGTCCGGGGGGAGGGCCGACAAATGAGCAGTTCTTC.

This clone was recorded many times. This sequence joins TRBV5-1 and TRBJ2-1; 9 nucleotides line up with TRBD1. CDR1 is SGHRS and CDR2 is YFSETQ in the germline V gene. The CDR3 has 16 amino acids. Trimming cost V 0 bases and J 5 bases; bases outside gene matches: 6. CDR3 amino acids: CASSLGGQGRNNEQFF. The CDR3 nucleotides read TGCGCCAGCAGCTTGGGCGGACAGGGGAGGAACAATGAGCAGTTCTTC.

This clone was seen ten or more times. CDR3 in amino acids: CASSYPPGQGYNEQFF. The CDR3 DNA reads as TGTGCCAGCAGTTACCCCCCGGGACAGGGTTACAATGAGCAGTTCTTC. The chain couples TRBV27 to TRBJ2-1; 9 positions match TRBD1. Trimming at V came to 4 bases and at J to 4 bases, leaving 8 bases not matched to a gene. This CDR3 contains 16 residues. Germline V CDR1 and CDR2: MNHEY, SMNVEV (reference sequence).

This clone has at least ten counts. The chain couples TRBV20-1 to TRBJ1-5, with D uncertain. V lost 2 bases and J 7 bases, leaving 12 bases between the germline ends. CDR3 length: 13 amino acids. In germline, CDR1 is DFQATT, CDR2 SNEGSKA (reference sequence). In nucleotides, the CDR3 is TGCAGTGCTAGAACCTATGGGATACAGCCCCAGCATTTT. Its protein product is CSARTYGIQPQHF.

This clone turned up a few times. The rearrangement uses TRBV6-6 and TRBJ2-5; D might be TRBD1 (6 bases). CDR1 MNHNY and CDR2 SVGAGI come from the germline V gene (reference sequence). V was shortened by 0 bases and J by 5 bases, with 13 bases between the two germline ends. The CDR3 has 15 residues. The CDR3: CASSYSLQGMETQYF. The CDR3 nucleotides read TGTGCCAGCAGTTACTCTCTGCAGGGGATGGAGACCCAGTACTTC.

The sample holds many counts of this clone. This chain joins TRBV5-5 and TRBJ1-1, with D hard to call. The CDR3 has 15 amino acids. Trimming pared 4 bases from V and 1 base from J, leaving 14 bases between. Germline lookup yields CDR1 SGHKS and CDR2 YYEKEE (reference sequence). The CDR3 here is CASSRSASQNTEAFF. For the CDR3, the DNA is TGTGCCAGCAGCCGTTCTGCCAGCCAGAACACTGAAGCTTTCTTT.

The table lists this clone with a few counts. The rearrangement uses TRBV19 and TRBJ1-1; the D is unclear. The V gene's germline CDR1 is LNHDA and CDR2 SQIVND (reference sequence). This CDR3 region has 13 residues. The V and J ends lost 7 bases and 11 bases respectively, with 20 bases between them. The CDR3 protein is CASIMAAPDSAFF. The CDR3 bases are TGTGCCAGTATTATGGCGGCACCGGATTCTGCTTTCTTT.

This clone has a count of ten or more. The rearrangement links TRBV5-5 to TRBJ1-4, with D tentatively TRBD1 (5 bases). CDR1 SGHKS and CDR2 YYEKEE come from the germline V gene (reference sequence). The germline V and J ends were trimmed by 0 bases and 10 bases, with 19 bases remaining between them. The CDR3 spans 16 residues. CDR3 loop: CASSLEGRIPSGKLFF. The CDR3 nucleotides read TGTGCCAGCAGCTTGGAGGGACGGATCCCTAGCGGAAAACTGTTTTTT.

This clone was observed many times. This chain joins TRBV20-1 and TRBJ2-7, with TRBD1 identical over 7 bases. Germline V lookup: CDR1 DFQATT, CDR2 SNEGSKA (reference sequence). V was pared by 6 bases and J by 0 bases, with 5 bases of the junction left unmatched. This CDR3 has 13 amino acids. The CDR3 sequence: CSAAGTVSYEQYF. The CDR3 DNA follows: TGCAGTGCCGCCGGGACAGTCTCCTACGAGCAGTACTTC.

The sample holds many counts of this clone. J is TRBJ1-5 and V is TRBV28, with D possibly TRBD1 on 6 matching bases. CDR3 size: 14 residues. Trimming removed 6 bases from V and 4 bases from J, with 13 bases in between. Germline-derived CDR1 and CDR2 are MDHEN and SYDVKM. CDR3 in DNA: TGTGCCAGCAGGTCTCCCCAGGGGAATCAGCCCCAGCATTTT. This translates into CASRSPQGNQPQHF.

This clone ranks as medium-sized. This rearrangement joins TRBV6-5 to TRBJ2-1, with a possible D match to TRBD2 (6 bases). Germline V gene data show CDR1 as MNHEY and CDR2 as SVGAGI. The CDR3 runs to 13 residues. Trimming removed 4 bases at V and 14 bases at J, with 18 bases between. Here the CDR3 reads CASSLLREDPKFF. In DNA, the CDR3 is TGTGCCAGCAGTTTACTGAGGGAGGATCCAAAGTTCTTC.

This CDR3 reads CASTPRAESTYEQYF. CDR3 in DNA: TGTGCCAGCACCCCACGGGCAGAATCAACCTACGAGCAGTACTTC. This chain connects TRBV6-1 to TRBJ2-7; D unclear. V lost 7 bases, J lost 2 bases, and 18 bases lay in between. There are 15 residues in the CDR3. Germline CDR1 and CDR2: MNHNS and SASEGT.

The CDR3 coding sequence is TGTGCCAGCAGCCGCGCGTACAGAAGCACGTATACGCAGTATTTT. Protein sequence: CASSRAYRSTYTQYF. The rearrangement joins TRBV6-2 or TRBV6-3 to TRBJ2-3; no clear D gene. CDR1 is MNHEY, CDR2 SVGEGT, per germline. V was cut by 6 bases and J by 7 bases, with 20 bases left in between. CDR3 length: 15 residues.